The 32 T cell receptor beta chains presented below share a single source sample, sequenced in a study of shared clonotypes between healthy human individuals. Only in-frame clones appear in the TCRdb table, and some are missing; sequencing was by immunoSEQ multiplex PCR. The sample carries 450,000 to 600,000 clones, less than 80% recorded once. Sample: PBMCs. These receptors came from a woman in her forties in good health. Some clones in this sample may be carry-over from other donors' samples.

The V gene is TRBV7-3, the J gene TRBJ2-3; TRBD2 matches 9 bases. Germline CDR1 reads SGHTA; CDR2 reads FQGTGA. The CDR3 length is 15 residues. Losses at the gene ends were 4 bases for V and 5 bases for J; bases not matched to a gene: 7. CDR3 loop: CASSSIAGAVDTQYF. CDR3 in DNA: TGTGCCAGCAGCTCCATAGCGGGAGCGGTAGATACGCAGTATTTT.

The genes are TRBV7-8 and TRBJ2-5, with D perhaps matching TRBD1 or TRBD2 (7 bases each). The V gene lost 5 bases and the J gene lost 5 bases, with 18 bases spanning the gap. The germline V gene encodes CDR1 SGHVS and CDR2 FQNEAQ. CDR3 length equals 15 residues. Written as DNA, the CDR3 is TGTGCCAGCAGCCCAGGGGGAGCGGGATGGGAGACCCAGTACTTC. Translation: CASSPGGAGWETQYF. Variable domain in full (rest from reference TRBV7-8 and TRBJ2-5): GAGVSQSPRYKVAKRGQDVALRCDPISGHVSLFWYQQALGQGPEFLTYFQNEAQLDKSGLPSDRFFAERPEGSVSTLKIQRTQQEDSAVYLCASSPGGAGWETQYFGPGTRLLVL.

V and J are TRBV15 and TRBJ1-3; 7 bases match TRBD1. Losses at the gene ends were 0 bases for V and 3 bases for J; bases not matched to a gene: 2. This CDR3 region has 15 residues. Germline loops: CDR1 LNHNV, CDR2 YYDKDF (reference sequence). DNA for the CDR3: TGTGCCACCAGCAGAGACAGGGGGTTTGGAAACACCATATATTTT. Its translation is CATSRDRGFGNTIYF. Full variable domain (missing parts from reference TRBV15 and TRBJ1-3): DAMVIQNPRYQVTQFGKPVTLSCSQTLNHNVMYWYQQKSSQAPKLLFHYYDKDFNNEADTPDNFQSRRPNTSFCFLDIRSPGLGDTAMYLCATSRDRGFGNTIYFGEGSWLTVV.

This chain links TRBV27 with TRBJ1-4; D not resolved. The germline gives CDR1 MNHEY, CDR2 SMNVEV (reference sequence). The CDR3 totals 14 residues. V was trimmed by 8 bases and J by 0 bases, leaving 10 bases between them. Here the CDR3 DNA reads TGTGCCAGCCGTCCAGGTACAACTAATGAAAAACTGTTTTTT. Protein sequence: CASRPGTTNEKLFF.

This rearrangement joins TRBV19 to TRBJ1-4, with no clear D. Germline CDR1 is LNHDA and CDR2 is SQIVND (reference sequence). The CDR3 has 15 residues. The germline V and J ends were trimmed by 3 bases and 0 bases, with 8 bases remaining between them. The DNA of the CDR3 is TGTGCCAGTAGTATTAAGAGTCCAACTAATGAAAAACTGTTTTTT. This translates into CASSIKSPTNEKLFF.

The chain combines TRBV18 with TRBJ2-7; a possible D gene is TRBD2 (5 bases). Between the trimmed V and J ends, which lost 3 bases and 0 bases, there was a span of 15 bases. Per germline, CDR1 KGHSH and CDR2 LQKENI. The CDR3 runs 16 residues. The DNA of the CDR3 is TGTGCCAGCTCACCGCGGACGGCCCGGGGCTCCTACGAGCAGTACTTC. Its protein product is CASSPRTARGSYEQYF. Using reference TRBV18 and TRBJ2-7 for the parts outside the CDR3, the full variable domain is NAGVMQNPRHLVRRRGQEARLRCSPMKGHSHVYWYRQLPEEGLKFMVYLQKENIIDESGMPKERFSAEFPKEGPSILRIQQVVRGDSAAYFCASSPRTARGSYEQYFGPGTRLTVT.

CDR3 amino acids: CSVTEAFF. The CDR3, as DNA: TGCAGTGTAACTGAAGCTTTCTTT. This chain links TRBV20-1 with TRBJ1-1; D is uncertain. The CDR3 extends over 8 amino acids. Germline CDR1 and CDR2: DFQATT and SNEGSKA (reference sequence). Trimming cost V 7 bases and J 5 bases, with 2 bases left between them.

The chain carries TRBV6-6 and TRBJ1-5, with 7 nucleotides matching TRBD1. Trimming removed 4 bases from V and 8 bases from J; junction bases left unmatched: 11. The CDR3 contains 15 residues. Germline V gene lookup returns CDR1 MNHNY and CDR2 SVGAGI (reference sequence). The CDR3 loop reads CASSFPGTEVEPQHF. As DNA, the CDR3 is TGTGCCAGCAGTTTCCCCGGGACAGAAGTGGAGCCCCAGCATTTT.

This clone was detected a few times. The V and J genes are TRBV7-2 and TRBJ2-3, with D tentatively TRBD2 (6 bases). Trimming took 1 base from V and 5 from J, leaving 10 bases between them. The CDR3 loop spans 14 amino acids. Germline loops: CDR1 SGHTA, CDR2 FQGNSA. DNA of the CDR3: TGTGCCAGCAGCTTAGGGGGAGGACGAGATACGCAGTATTTT. Amino acids: CASSLGGGRDTQYF.

V is TRBV21-1 and J is TRBJ1-5. TRBV21-1 is tagged as a pseudogene. The CDR3 is made up of 16 amino acids. The CDR3 coding sequence is TGTGCCAGCAGCCAAGCGGGTAGCTATAGCAATCAGCCCCAGCATTTT. Its protein is CASSQAGSYSNQPQHF.

The V and J genes are TRBV5-1 and TRBJ2-3; 8 nucleotides line up with TRBD1. Per the germline V gene, CDR1 is SGHRS and CDR2 is YFSETQ. The ends lost 3 bases at V and 1 base at J; junction bases unmatched: 7. CDR3 length equals 16 residues. The CDR3 nucleotides are TGCGCCAGCAGCTGGGCGACGGACAGGGGCACAGATACGCAGTATTTT. Protein: CASSWATDRGTDTQYF.

V and J are TRBV5-1 and TRBJ2-5; 9 nucleotides line up with TRBD1. J lost 5 bases, V lost 4 bases, and 6 bases had no gene match. The CDR3 is 14 amino acids. Germline V CDR1 and CDR2: SGHRS, YFSETQ. CDR3 DNA sequence: TGCGCCAGCAGCCCACAGGGGGCGTGGGAGACCCAGTACTTC. It translates to CASSPQGAWETQYF.

The V and J genes are TRBV2 and TRBJ2-5; 7 positions match TRBD1. The end of the DNA aligns better with TRBJ2-7, so the J call may be wrong. The CDR3 consists of 14 residues. Germline loops: CDR1 SNHLY, CDR2 FYNNEI. The CDR3 loop is CASSPFRQGREQYF. The CDR3 DNA is TGTGCCAGCAGTCCTTTCAGACAGGGTCGCGAGCAGTACTTC.

This clone showed up just once. The chain carries TRBV5-4 and TRBJ2-7, with 10 positions matching TRBD2. This CDR3 has 15 amino acids. V was clipped by 2 bases and J by 3 bases; unmatched bases: 5. Germline V gene data show CDR1 as SGHNT and CDR2 as YYREEE (reference sequence). The CDR3 is CASSFGTSESYEQYF. The DNA for the CDR3 is TGTGCCAGCAGCTTCGGGACTAGCGAGAGCTACGAGCAGTACTTC.

This clone was seen a few times. The rearrangement links TRBV30 to TRBJ2-1, with unresolved D. The germline V gene has CDR1 GTSNPN and CDR2 SVGIG (reference sequence). Between the trimmed V and J ends, which lost 4 bases and 7 bases, there was a span of 17 bases. The CDR3 sequence is 14 residues long. The DNA of the CDR3 is TGTGCCTGGATTAGGTCGTCAACCGCTAATGAGCAGTTCTTC. This encodes CAWIRSSTANEQFF.

The chain couples TRBV27 to TRBJ1-5; D possibly corresponds to TRBD1 (5 bases). Germline CDR1 reads MNHEY; CDR2 reads SMNVEV (reference sequence). The CDR3 length is 15 residues. V lost 3 bases to trimming and J lost 1 base, with 10 bases between them. Here the CDR3 reads CASSLAGWSNQPQHF. The CDR3 DNA follows: TGTGCCAGCAGTTTGGCAGGGTGGAGCAATCAGCCCCAGCATTTT.

The CDR3 sequence is CASSLGDSYEQYF. The DNA of the CDR3 is TGCGCCAGCTCCCTAGGGGACAGCTACGAGCAGTACTTC. The gene calls are TRBV23-1 and TRBJ2-7; 7 bases are a match to TRBD1. TRBV23-1 is an ORF, with its function uncertain. The CDR3 is 13 amino acids. V shed 8 bases, J shed 3 bases, and the junction held 7 bases outside the gene matches.

This clone has more than one count but fewer than ten. The chain recombines TRBV7-3 with TRBJ1-3; no clear D. Trimming removed 4 bases from V and 7 bases from J, with 14 bases in between. Germline CDR1 and CDR2: SGHTA and FQGTGA. The CDR3 spans 14 residues. For the CDR3, the DNA is TGTGCCAGCAGCTATCCGGGGAGGCCGAACACCATATATTTT. It yields the protein CASSYPGRPNTIYF.

The chain is built from TRBV5-4 and TRBJ2-3, with D tentatively TRBD2 (6 bases). CDR1 and CDR2 from the germline V gene are SGHNT and YYREEE (reference sequence). The CDR3 spans 14 residues. Trimming removed 3 bases from V and 10 bases from J, with 18 bases in between. CDR3 region: CASSSTGVVEAQYF. The CDR3 DNA reads TGTGCCAGCAGCTCGACGGGGGTGGTTGAGGCGCAGTATTTT. Full variable domain (outside the CDR3, taken from reference TRBV5-4 and TRBJ2-3): ETGVTQSPTHLIKTRGQQVTLRCSSQSGHNTVSWYQQALGQGPQFIFQYYREEENGRGNFPPRFSGLQFPNYSSELNVNALELDDSALYLCASSSTGVVEAQYFGPGTRLTVL.

The chain employs TRBV5-1 and TRBJ1-1, with D possibly matching TRBD1 (5 bases). The V end lost 0 bases, the J end lost 2 bases, and 8 bases lay between the germline ends. CDR1 is SGHRS, CDR2 YFSETQ, per germline. CDR3 length: 14 residues. CDR3 sequence (DNA): TGCGCCAGCAGCTTGGGGGACGGAAACACTGAAGCTTTCTTT. Its protein product is CASSLGDGNTEAFF.

This CDR3 reads CASSLRLAGSETQYF. CDR3 nucleotides: TGCGCCAGCAGCTTAAGACTAGCGGGATCCGAGACCCAGTACTTC. This chain links TRBV5-1 with TRBJ2-5; 11 nucleotides align to TRBD2. CDR3 size: 15 residues. J was trimmed by 5 bases and V by 2 bases; bases with no gene match: 5. The germline V gene encodes CDR1 SGHRS and CDR2 YFSETQ.

This clone was detected only once. The V and J genes are TRBV4-1 and TRBJ2-7, with 10 positions matching TRBD2. Germline V gene sequence: CDR1 MGHRA, CDR2 YSYEKL. J was trimmed by 1 base and V by 0 bases; bases with no gene match: 12. The CDR3 spans 19 residues. For the CDR3, the DNA is TGCGCCAGCAGCCAAGATTCTAGCGGGAGTAATATTGGGTCCTACGAGCAGTACTTC. It translates to CASSQDSSGSNIGSYEQYF.

The chain couples TRBV4-2 to TRBJ2-1; D is undetermined. Germline CDR1 is LGHNA and CDR2 is YNFKEQ. CDR3 size: 12 residues. Trimming left V 2 bases short and J 6 bases short, with 5 bases between. CDR3 sequence reads: CASSQWGNEQFF. In DNA form, the CDR3 reads TGTGCCAGCAGCCAATGGGGCAATGAGCAGTTCTTC.

This clone appeared a few times. This chain links TRBV11-2 with TRBJ1-2; D not resolved. Germline values: CDR1 SGHAT, CDR2 FQNNGV. This CDR3 contains 13 residues. V was trimmed by 1 base and J by 6 bases, leaving 9 bases between them. The CDR3 nucleotides are TGTGCCAGCAGCTTAGTGCAGGTTGATGGCTACACCTTC. Translated: CASSLVQVDGYTF. Full variable domain (outside the CDR3, taken from reference TRBV11-2 and TRBJ1-2): EAGVAQSPRYKIIEKRQSVAFWCNPISGHATLYWYQQILGQGPKLLIQFQNNGVVDDSQLPKDRFSAERLKGVDSTLKIQPAKLEDSAVYLCASSLVQVDGYTFGSGTRLTVV.

For the CDR3, the DNA is TGTGCCACCAGCAGAGATTTGACTAGTAGCTATGAGCAGTTCTTC. This gives the protein CATSRDLTSSYEQFF. The genes are TRBV15 and TRBJ2-1, with D possibly TRBD2 on 6 matching bases. V shed 0 bases and J shed 8 bases, with 14 bases lying between them. This CDR3 is 15 amino acids long. Looked up from germline, CDR1 is LNHNV and CDR2 is YYDKDF (reference sequence).

The chain uses TRBV7-2 and TRBJ1-5; 8 bases align to TRBD1. CDR1 and CDR2 (germline): SGHTA, FQGNSA. V dropped 5 bases and J dropped 5; count of bases not matched to a gene: 8. The CDR3 has 15 residues. CDR3 residues: CASSPGQGTDQPQHF. DNA of the CDR3: TGTGCCAGCAGCCCAGGACAGGGCACGGATCAGCCCCAGCATTTT.

The rearrangement uses TRBV19 and TRBJ2-7; D unclear. The length of the CDR3 is 13 residues. V was pared by 3 bases and J by 3 bases, with 9 bases between. Germline lookup yields CDR1 LNHDA and CDR2 SQIVND (reference sequence). The CDR3 is CASSIDTNYEQYF. CDR3 DNA: TGTGCCAGTAGTATTGACACGAACTACGAGCAGTACTTC.

This chain uses TRBV28 with TRBJ1-4; a possible D gene is TRBD1 (5 bases). The CDR3 consists of 15 residues. Trimming took off 8 bases at V and 0 bases at J, with 13 bases between the two ends. From germline, CDR1 is MDHEN and CDR2 SYDVKM. In nucleotides, the CDR3 is TGTGCCAGCGGGATTTCGGGGGCAACTAATGAAAAACTGTTTTTT. Translating it yields CASGISGATNEKLFF.

This chain links TRBV6-5 with TRBJ2-1; 8 bases map to TRBD2. Looked up from germline, CDR1 is MNHEY and CDR2 is SVGAGI. J gave up 8 bases and V 4 bases, and 10 bases lay outside the gene matches. The CDR3 extends over 15 amino acids. As DNA, the CDR3 is TGTGCCAGCAGTTTATCCGGGACTAGGATCGATGAGCAGTTCTTC. Translating it yields CASSLSGTRIDEQFF.

A few counts support this clone. The chain combines TRBV7-2 with TRBJ2-7; D uncertain. Germline V gene sequence: CDR1 SGHTA, CDR2 FQGNSA. Trimming stripped 5 bases from V and 6 bases from J, with 14 bases between. The CDR3 length is 13 residues. The CDR3 DNA is TGTGCCAGCAGCCCCAGCCCGTCGATCGAGCAGTACTTC. As protein: CASSPSPSIEQYF.

The chain links TRBV5-4 to TRBJ2-1, with a tentative D call TRBD2 (6 bases). Trimming removed 4 bases at V and 7 bases at J, with 18 bases between. From germline, CDR1 is SGHNT and CDR2 YYREEE (reference sequence). The CDR3 extends over 15 amino acids. The CDR3 nucleotides are TGTGCCAGCAGCCCCAGGCGGGAAGGCGGAAATGAGCAGTTCTTC. Translated, it gives CASSPRREGGNEQFF. Complete variable domain (other parts from reference TRBV5-4 and TRBJ2-1): ETGVTQSPTHLIKTRGQQVTLRCSSQSGHNTVSWYQQALGQGPQFIFQYYREEENGRGNFPPRFSGLQFPNYSSELNVNALELDDSALYLCASSPRREGGNEQFFGPGTRLTVL.

CDR3 bases: TGTGCCAGCAGCCTCCCACTAGCGGGTTACTACGAGCAGTACTTC. This codes for CASSLPLAGYYEQYF. This chain joins TRBV5-4 and TRBJ2-7, with TRBD2 matching 9 bases. The CDR3 extends over 15 amino acids. The V gene's germline CDR1 is SGHNT and CDR2 YYREEE (reference sequence). Trimming removed 4 bases from V and 3 bases from J; junction bases left unmatched: 8.